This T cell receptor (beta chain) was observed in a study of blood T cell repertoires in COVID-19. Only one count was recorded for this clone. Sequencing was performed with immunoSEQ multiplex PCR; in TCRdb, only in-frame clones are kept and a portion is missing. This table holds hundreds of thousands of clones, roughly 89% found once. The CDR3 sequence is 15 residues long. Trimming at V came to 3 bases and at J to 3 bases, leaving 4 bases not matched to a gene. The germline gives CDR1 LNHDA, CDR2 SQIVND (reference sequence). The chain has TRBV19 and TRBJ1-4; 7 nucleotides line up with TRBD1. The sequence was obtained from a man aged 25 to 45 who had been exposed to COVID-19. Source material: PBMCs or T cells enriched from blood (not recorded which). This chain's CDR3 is CASSIRGRANEKLFF. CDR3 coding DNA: TGTGCCAGTAGTATTAGGGGGCGCGCTAATGAAAAACTGTTTTTT.